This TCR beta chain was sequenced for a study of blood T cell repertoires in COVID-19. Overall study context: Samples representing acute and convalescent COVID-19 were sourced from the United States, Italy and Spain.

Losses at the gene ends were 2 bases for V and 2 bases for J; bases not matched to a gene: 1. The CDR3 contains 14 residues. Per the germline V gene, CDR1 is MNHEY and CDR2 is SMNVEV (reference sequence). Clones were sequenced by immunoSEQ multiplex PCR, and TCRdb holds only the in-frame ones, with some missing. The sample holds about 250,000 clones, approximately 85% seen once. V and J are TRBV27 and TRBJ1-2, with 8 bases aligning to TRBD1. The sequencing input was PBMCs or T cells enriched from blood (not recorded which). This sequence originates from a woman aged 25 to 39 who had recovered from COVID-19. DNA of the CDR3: TGTGCCAGCAGTTTAAGGGACAGGAACTATGGCTACACCTTC. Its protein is CASSLRDRNYGYTF.